This T cell receptor beta chain was profiled in a study of CD8+ T cells in alopecia areata. A remark on this clone: Antigen unknown.

Study conclusions and caveats: TCR sharing was clearer in mice than between patients, perhaps partly owing to patient HLA diversity.

As the sequencing template, cDNA was produced by extracting RNA and reverse transcribing it. Sequencing used immunoSEQ multiplex PCR; TCRdb keeps in-frame clones, though not all of them. The sample yields approximately 99,000 clones, roughly 55% seen once. The V gene lost 0 bases and the J gene lost 6 bases, with 6 bases spanning the gap. This CDR3 is 13 amino acids long. CDR1 MNHNY and CDR2 SVGAGI come from the germline V gene (reference sequence). The study team obtained lesional scalp punch biopsies and peripheral blood from alopecia areata patients. PBMCs served as the source from which CD4+ and CD8+ T cells were sorted.

This clonotype originated in a human donor with alopecia areata. The rearrangement joins TRBV6-6 to TRBJ2-4; D gene unclear. The sequenced sample consisted of NKG2D-low CD8+ T cells sorted from blood. The chain's CDR3 is CASSYSAGNIQYF. CDR3 nucleotide sequence: TGTGCCAGCAGTTACTCAGCAGGAAACATTCAGTACTTC.